This T cell receptor (beta chain) appears in the sequencing data of a study of T cell repertoires in cytomegalovirus infection. Overall study: CMV infection plus the matching HLA type was flagged by public TCR beta signatures.

This clonotype was seen more than once but under ten times. Antigen: not known. TCRdb processed the reads anew with MiXCR; each CDR3 protein has one entry. The sample has roughly 230,000 distinct CDR3 sequences; roughly an eighth are singletons. General study findings and limits: Cumulative public TCR beta family frequency identified CMV carriers with the relevant HLA.

The CDR3 runs to 17 residues. Germline V CDR1 and CDR2: LGHNA, YNFKEQ. Trimming at V came to 0 bases and at J to 3 bases, leaving 4 bases not matched to a gene. Sequencing used PBMCs. J is TRBJ2-5 and V is TRBV4-2; 13 bases fit TRBD2. The clonotype originates from a human donor in good health (CMV status not recorded). Some clones in this sample may be carry-over from other donors' samples. In nucleotides, the CDR3 is TGTGCCAGCAGCCAAGAACGGGGACTAGCGGGGAAAGAGACCCAGTACTTC. Its translation: CASSQERGLAGKETQYF.